The clone carrying this T cell receptor beta chain has more than one count but fewer than ten. What it binds is unknown. Germline V gene data show CDR1 as MDHEN and CDR2 as SYDVKM. Trimming stripped 8 bases from V and 2 bases from J, with 4 bases between. CDR3 length equals 12 residues. The time point here: sample taken at primary tumor resection. Without sorting, whole RNA was sequenced from tumor, nontumor lung or frozen PBMC. This sample stems from a study of spatial heterogeneity in lung cancer. Across the whole study: A consistent excess of beta-chain over alpha-chain sequences was detected. Across the raw uncorrected reads, a unique TCR and UMI combination was observed, on average, more than ten times. Counts of TCR transcripts in tumor regions correlated strongly with a matched bulk RNA-seq T cell module score.

Study observations and caveats: How many expanded intratumoral alpha and beta TCRs were present tracked the tumor mutation count, which was a count of nonsynonymous mutations.

TCRdb independently ran MiXCR on the 5' RACE reads; one entry per CDR3 protein. The sample has tens of thousands of distinct CDR3 sequences; under 7.5% are singletons. V and J are TRBV28 and TRBJ2-6; D not certain. The sample consisted of lung tumor tissue, taken at surgery. The sequence came from a male donor with early-stage non-small cell lung cancer. The DNA for the CDR3 is TGTGCCAGCGGGCCTGGGGCCAACGTCCTGACTTTC. Protein sequence: CASGPGANVLTF.